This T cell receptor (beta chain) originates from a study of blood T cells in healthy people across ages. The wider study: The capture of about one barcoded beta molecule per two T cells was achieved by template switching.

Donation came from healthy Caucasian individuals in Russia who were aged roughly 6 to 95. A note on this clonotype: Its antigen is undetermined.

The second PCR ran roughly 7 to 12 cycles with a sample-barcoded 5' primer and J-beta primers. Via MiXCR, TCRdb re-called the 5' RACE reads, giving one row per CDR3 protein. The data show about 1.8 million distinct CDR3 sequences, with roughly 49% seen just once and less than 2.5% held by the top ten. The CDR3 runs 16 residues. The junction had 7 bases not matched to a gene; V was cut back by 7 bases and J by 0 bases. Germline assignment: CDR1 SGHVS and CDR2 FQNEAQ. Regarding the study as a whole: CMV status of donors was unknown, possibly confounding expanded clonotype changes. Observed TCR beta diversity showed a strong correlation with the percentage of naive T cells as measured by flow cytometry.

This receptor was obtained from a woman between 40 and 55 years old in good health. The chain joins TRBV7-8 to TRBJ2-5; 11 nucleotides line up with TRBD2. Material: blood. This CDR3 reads CASTPTSGTYQETQYF. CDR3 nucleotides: TGTGCCAGCACCCCGACTAGCGGGACGTACCAAGAGACCCAGTACTTC.